Below, one T cell receptor (beta chain) is given with its context. Its antigen remains unidentified. Different DNA sequences within this sample yield the same CDR3. The data were taken from a study of shared clonotypes between healthy human individuals. The study's findings and limits: Only blood underwent sampling, and tissue repertoires likely differ.

There are 14 residues in the CDR3. Germline V gene sequence: CDR1 KGHSH, CDR2 LQKENI. With 3 bases removed from V and 5 bases from J, the gap between germline ends came to 13 bases. The genomic DNA of each subset was split evenly across several immunoSEQ plates. The protocol was immunoSEQ multiplex PCR, while the TCRdb copy is restricted to in-frame clones and leaves out a portion. Here the sample spans roughly 500,000 clones, around 74% being singletons. The chain combines TRBV18 with TRBJ2-5, with a possible D match to TRBD2 (6 bases). The TCR was taken from a woman in her forties in good health. Some clones in this sample may be carry-over from other donors' samples. The specimen was PBMCs. The CDR3 reads CASSPAGPQETQYF. CDR3 DNA: TGTGCCAGCTCACCGGCGGGGCCGCAGGAGACCCAGTACTTC.